A single sample gave rise to the 22 T cell receptor beta chains below, sequenced in a study of cytomegalovirus exposure and HLA in healthy donors. Primers for the PCR totalled 60 Vbeta and 13 Jbeta. TCRdb's table, derived via immunoSEQ multiplex PCR, lists solely in-frame clones and lacks some. The repertoire holds 35,000 to 55,000 clones, about 78% seen once, with 3.4% in the top ten. Sequences were obtained from PBMCs. The receptor set was obtained from a woman in her thirties in good health and CMV-seronegative.

This CDR3 reads CASSPDSLRANVLTF. The DNA of the CDR3 is TGTGCCAGCAGCCCCGACAGCCTTAGGGCCAACGTCCTGACTTTC. This rearrangement joins TRBV5-4 to TRBJ2-6, with D possibly being TRBD1 (5 bases). The V gene lost 4 bases and the J gene lost 5 bases, with 13 bases spanning the gap. CDR1 and CDR2 (germline): SGHNT, YYREEE (reference sequence). The CDR3 has 15 amino acids.

V and J are TRBV10-3 and TRBJ2-3; D is perhaps TRBD2 (6 bases). V lost 4 bases and J 3 bases, leaving 11 bases between the germline ends. Germline lookup yields CDR1 ENHRY and CDR2 SYGVKD. CDR3 length: 14 residues. CDR3 loop: CAISAGSGTDTQYF. The DNA for the CDR3 is TGTGCCATCAGTGCCGGGAGCGGGACAGATACGCAGTATTTT.

The chain combines TRBV25-1 with TRBJ2-5; possible D gene TRBD1, 6 bases. V lost 3 bases and J 0 bases, leaving 8 bases between the germline ends. CDR3 length: 14 residues. CDR1 and CDR2 from the germline V gene are MGHDK and SYGVNS. Here the CDR3 reads CASSDTGYQETQYF. In nucleotides, the CDR3 is TGTGCCAGCAGTGATACAGGGTACCAAGAGACCCAGTACTTC.

The rearrangement uses TRBV10-3 and TRBJ2-3; possible D gene TRBD1, 5 bases. The CDR3 spans 15 residues. V lost 4 bases, J lost 0 bases, and 11 bases lay in between. From germline, CDR1 is ENHRY and CDR2 SYGVKD. The CDR3 DNA reads as TGTGCCATCAGTGGACAGACCTCTAGCACAGATACGCAGTATTTT. Translated: CAISGQTSSTDTQYF.

This clone has only one observation. This chain uses TRBV4-1 with TRBJ2-7; 7 bases match TRBD1. In germline, CDR1 is MGHRA, CDR2 YSYEKL. The CDR3 totals 18 residues. V shed 0 bases and J 3 bases; nucleotides not matched to a gene: 14. CDR3 sequence reads: CASSQDPPQGLQVYEQYF. CDR3 nucleotide sequence: TGCGCCAGCAGCCAAGACCCCCCACAGGGGTTGCAGGTCTACGAGCAGTACTTC.

This CDR3 is CASRAGTIYNEQFF. In DNA, the CDR3 is TGTGCCAGCAGAGCCGGGACTATCTACAATGAGCAGTTCTTC. The chain employs TRBV28 and TRBJ2-1, with 7 positions matching TRBD2. The CDR3 runs 14 residues. Germline CDR1 is MDHEN and CDR2 is SYDVKM. V gave up 6 bases and J gave up 3 bases; unmatched junction bases: 5.

This chain uses TRBV30 with TRBJ1-2; 10 bases line up with TRBD1. Germline values: CDR1 GTSNPN, CDR2 SVGIG (reference sequence). V shed 8 bases, J shed 8 bases, and the junction held 17 bases outside the gene matches. CDR3 length equals 15 residues. The CDR3 is CALDAGDRGDGGYTF. CDR3 DNA: TGTGCCCTTGACGCAGGGGACAGGGGAGATGGAGGCTACACCTTC.

CDR3 loop: CASSLGAGETQYF. DNA of the CDR3: TGTGCCAGCAGCTTGGGGGCAGGGGAGACCCAGTACTTC. V and J are TRBV5-4 and TRBJ2-5; TRBD1 might be the D (5 bases). The CDR3 runs to 13 residues. V lost 0 bases and J 5 bases, leaving 8 bases between the germline ends. CDR1 and CDR2 (germline): SGHNT, YYREEE (reference sequence).

V and J are TRBV7-2 and TRBJ1-2; TRBD1 matches at 9 bases. Germline assignment: CDR1 SGHTA and CDR2 FQGNSA. V shed 4 bases and J 7 bases; nucleotides not matched to a gene: 7. The CDR3 is 14 residues long. CDR3 region: CASSSPDRGFGYTF. CDR3 in DNA: TGTGCCAGCAGCTCCCCTGACAGGGGGTTTGGCTACACCTTC.

The J gene is TRBJ1-2, the V gene TRBV4-2; 8 bases fit TRBD1. The germline V gene has CDR1 LGHNA and CDR2 YNFKEQ. Losses at the gene ends were 2 bases for V and 4 bases for J; bases not matched to a gene: 3. This CDR3 has 14 residues. CDR3 loop: CASSQPDRAYGYTF. The CDR3 nucleotides read TGTGCCAGCAGCCAACCGGACAGGGCCTATGGCTACACCTTC.

This clone has just a few counts. The chain employs TRBV11-2 and TRBJ2-5; a possible D gene is TRBD1 (5 bases). The V gene's germline CDR1 is SGHAT and CDR2 FQNNGV. The CDR3 sequence is 14 residues long. Between the trimmed V and J ends, which lost 6 bases and 1 base, there was a span of 12 bases. CDR3 sequence (DNA): TGTGCCAGCAGTCCTAGACAGATCCAAGAGACCCAGTACTTC. Residues: CASSPRQIQETQYF.

This chain links TRBV7-3 with TRBJ1-1, with 8 bases lining up with TRBD1. The V gene's germline CDR1 is SGHTA and CDR2 FQGTGA. The ends lost 5 bases at V and 4 bases at J; junction bases unmatched: 3. CDR3 size: 13 residues. The DNA for the CDR3 is TGTGCCAGCAGCCGTGGACAGGGCACTGAAGCTTTCTTT. Protein: CASSRGQGTEAFF.

The J gene is TRBJ1-5, the V gene TRBV2; D gene unclear. Per germline, CDR1 SNHLY and CDR2 FYNNEI. This CDR3 region has 14 residues. Between the trimmed V and J ends, which lost 5 bases and 4 bases, there was a span of 12 bases. CDR3 bases: TGTGCCAGCAGTCCGGTGGGGAGGAATCAGCCCCAGCATTTT. Encoded protein: CASSPVGRNQPQHF.

The chain has TRBV5-6 and TRBJ2-5; D gene unclear. Germline V CDR1 and CDR2: SGHDT, YYEEEE. The CDR3 spans 14 residues. V dropped 4 bases and J dropped 0 bases, with 10 bases sitting between them. The CDR3: CASSRAKHQETQYF. For the CDR3, the DNA is TGTGCCAGCAGCCGTGCGAAGCACCAAGAGACCCAGTACTTC.

V usage is TRBV21-1 and J usage is TRBJ2-1; the D call of TRBD1 is as the table states it, not checked on the DNA. TRBV21-1 is recorded as a pseudogene. This CDR3 comprises 14 residues. CDR3 bases: TGTGCCAGCACCCCGCCCAGGGTCTACAATGAGCAGTTCTTC. As protein: CASTPPRVYNEQFF.

The V and J genes are TRBV5-4 and TRBJ1-1; 8 nucleotides match TRBD1. Germline CDR1 SGHNT, CDR2 YYREEE (reference sequence). The CDR3 totals 16 residues. J was trimmed by 6 bases and V by 3 bases; bases with no gene match: 13. The CDR3 protein is CASSSGQGAFIAEAFF. As DNA, the CDR3 is TGTGCCAGCAGCTCCGGCCAGGGGGCTTTTATCGCTGAAGCTTTCTTT.

The chain combines TRBV5-1 with TRBJ1-1, with D tentatively TRBD1 (5 bases). The CDR3 runs to 18 residues. Deletions cut 0 bases from V and 3 bases from J, with 21 bases between. The germline V gene encodes CDR1 SGHRS and CDR2 YFSETQ. DNA for the CDR3: TGCGCCAGCAGCTTGGTAGGTCGGTTTCGCAGGGAAGACACTGAAGCTTTCTTT. It encodes CASSLVGRFRREDTEAFF.

V gene TRBV29-1 combines with J gene TRBJ2-1; 8 bases fit TRBD2. The CDR3 is 12 amino acids. V was clipped by 5 bases and J by 8 bases; unmatched bases: 5. Germline-derived CDR1 and CDR2 are SQVTM and ANQGSEA. The CDR3 spells CSVREGPHEQFF. Here the CDR3 DNA reads TGCAGCGTTCGGGAGGGCCCCCATGAGCAGTTCTTC.

This clone was seen just once. The gene calls are TRBV29-1 and TRBJ2-5, with TRBD2 matching over 7 bases. Germline V gene data show CDR1 as SQVTM and CDR2 as ANQGSEA. The V segment lost 1 base and the J segment 7 bases; nucleotides outside the gene matches: 15. This CDR3 contains 16 residues. In DNA, the CDR3 is TGCAGCGTTGAAGGGTTTCGCGGGGAGGGCGCGGGGACCCAGTACTTC. It translates to CSVEGFRGEGAGTQYF.

The DNA of the CDR3 is TGTGCCAGCAGTGAAGCCCTCCTAGCGGGACGGGCAGATACGCAGTATTTT. This translates into CASSEALLAGRADTQYF. This sequence joins TRBV6-1 and TRBJ2-3; TRBD2 matches at 9 bases. Germline values: CDR1 MNHNS, CDR2 SASEGT. This CDR3 is 17 amino acids long. V lost 0 bases and J lost 4; bases outside the gene matches: 8.

V gene TRBV9 combines with J gene TRBJ1-3; TRBD1 is a possible D gene (6 bases). This CDR3 has 15 residues. Germline V gene sequence: CDR1 SGDLS, CDR2 YYNGEE. The V end lost 0 bases, the J end lost 4 bases, and 11 bases lay between the germline ends. CDR3 region: CASSVAAGVGNTIYF. The CDR3 coding sequence is TGTGCCAGCAGCGTAGCTGCAGGGGTCGGAAACACCATATATTTT.

The chain links TRBV18 to TRBJ2-7, with D unresolved. The germline gives CDR1 KGHSH, CDR2 LQKENI. Trimming took off 2 bases at V and 0 bases at J, with 8 bases between the two ends. The CDR3 has 14 amino acids. Here the CDR3 DNA reads TGTGCCAGCTCACCAGTAGTCGGCTCCTACGAGCAGTACTTC. Protein product: CASSPVVGSYEQYF.